This T cell receptor (beta chain) originates from a study of resident and recirculating memory T cells in vitiligo. CDR3 size: 14 residues. Trimming cost V 5 bases and J 5 bases; bases outside gene matches: 6. Germline assignment: CDR1 SEHNR and CDR2 FQNEAQ (reference sequence). Patients had received no treatment within the previous three months. Profiled with immunoSEQ multiplex PCR; TCRdb holds only in-frame clones, not every one. The repertoire holds 40,000 to 50,000 clones, with nearly 95% as singletons. V gene TRBV7-9 combines with J gene TRBJ2-5; 9 bases align to TRBD1. The receptor was derived from a male donor with vitiligo. Sequencing input: blood. The CDR3 loop is CASSGTGPPETQYF. For the CDR3, the DNA is TGTGCCAGCAGCGGGACAGGGCCCCCCGAGACCCAGTACTTC.